This T cell receptor (beta chain) was profiled in a study of blood T cell repertoires in COVID-19. Generated by immunoSEQ multiplex PCR, the TCRdb table keeps only in-frame clones and is missing some. The sample yields tens of thousands of clones, approximately 79% seen once. Germline loops: CDR1 SGHRS, CDR2 YFSETQ. The V gene end was trimmed by 3 bases and the J gene end by 2 bases; junction bases not matched to a gene: 9. This CDR3 has 16 residues. The sample consisted of peripheral blood. This receptor was obtained from a woman of 80 years or more with active or convalescent COVID-19. This chain joins TRBV5-1 and TRBJ2-5; 8 positions match TRBD2. CDR3 residues: CASSSSPGGVQETQYF. CDR3 bases: TGCGCCAGCAGCTCCTCTCCCGGGGGGGTACAAGAGACCCAGTACTTC.